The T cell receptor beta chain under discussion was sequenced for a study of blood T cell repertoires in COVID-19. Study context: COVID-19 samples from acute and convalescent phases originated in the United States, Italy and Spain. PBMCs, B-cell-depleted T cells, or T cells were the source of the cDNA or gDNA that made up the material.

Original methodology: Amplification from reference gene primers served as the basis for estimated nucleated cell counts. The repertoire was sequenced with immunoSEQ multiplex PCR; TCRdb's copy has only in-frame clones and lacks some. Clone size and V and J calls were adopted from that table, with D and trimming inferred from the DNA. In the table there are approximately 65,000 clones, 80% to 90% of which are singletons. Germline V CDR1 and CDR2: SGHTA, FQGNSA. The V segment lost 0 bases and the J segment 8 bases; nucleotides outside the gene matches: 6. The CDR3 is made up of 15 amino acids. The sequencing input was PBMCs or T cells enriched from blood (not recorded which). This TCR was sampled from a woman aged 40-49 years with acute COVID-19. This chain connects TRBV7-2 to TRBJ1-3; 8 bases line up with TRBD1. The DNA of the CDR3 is TGTGCCAGCAGCTTAGCGGGTCAGGGGGCCTACACCATATATTTT. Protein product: CASSLAGQGAYTIYF.